This TCR beta chain was sequenced during a study of PD-1 blockade in classical Hodgkin lymphoma. General study findings and limits: According to reports, newly diagnosed patients had lower baseline TCR diversity than healthy donors, and relapsed/refractory patients had lower baseline TCR diversity still.

For this clone: Its antigen is currently unknown.

Germline V CDR1 and CDR2: SGHRS, YFSETQ. This CDR3 has 15 residues. Trimming took off 1 base at V and 0 bases at J, with 8 bases between the two ends. The table came from immunoSEQ multiplex PCR; TCRdb's copy has only in-frame clones and leaves some out. The sample includes 25,000 to 35,000 clones, around 94% of them seen just once. Time point reported: newly diagnosed, previously untreated cHL patient sample. This chain joins TRBV5-1 and TRBJ1-5; D might be TRBD1 (5 bases). The sample comprised peripheral blood mononuclear cells (PBMCs). This TCR came from a human donor with classical Hodgkin lymphoma. CDR3 protein: CASSLQGYSNQPQHF. CDR3 sequence (DNA): TGCGCCAGCAGCTTGCAGGGATATAGCAATCAGCCCCAGCATTTT.